Listed below are T cell receptor beta chains from one sample, sequenced in a study of read filtering for tumor transcriptome and immune sequencing. MiXCR was run by TCRdb on the reads, yielding one entry per CDR3 protein. This repertoire shows tens of thousands of distinct CDR3 sequences, around 19% found once; its top ten account for approximately 15%. Sequencing was done on a sample of a population of CD138-negative cells sorted from bone marrow. These receptors were obtained from a donor aged 40 or over with multiple myeloma. Both conserved end residues are part of each CDR3. The D gene is left open where the match is weak. Not all rows give a size; the values are once, few, many and, for expanded clones, a class.

j_gene,abundance,v_gene,d_gene,CDR3aa,CDR3nt
TRBJ2-5,many,TRBV7-2,TRBD1,CASSQNNQGQRRETQYF,TGTGCCAGCAGCCAAAACAACCAGGGACAGAGGCGGGAGACCCAGTACTTC
TRBJ2-1,many,TRBV11-2,NA,CASSLAGIREQFF,TGTGCCAGCAGCTTAGCTGGGATTCGTGAGCAGTTCTTC
TRBJ1-1,few,TRBV11-2,TRBD1,CASSLGLTGYTEAFF,TGTGCCAGCAGCTTAGGGTTGACAGGGTACACTGAAGCTTTCTTT
TRBJ2-1,many,TRBV5-1,NA,CASSARGYNEQFF,TGCGCCAGCAGCGCCCGGGGGTACAATGAGCAGTTCTTC
TRBJ2-3,few,TRBV24-1,TRBD2,CATSDLRRGLGLDTQYF,TGTGCCACCAGTGATCTAAGGCGGGGACTAGGACTAGATACGCAGTATTTT
TRBJ1-1,many,TRBV10-3,NA,CAISLGQNTEAFF,TGTGCCATCAGTTTAGGACAGAACACTGAAGCTTTCTTT
TRBJ1-6,many,TRBV29-1,NA,CSVGADQNSPLHF,TGCAGCGTTGGGGCAGACCAAAATTCACCCCTCCACTTT
TRBJ2-5,many,TRBV12-3/TRBV12-4,TRBD1,CASSQGTGDGETQYF,TGTGCCAGCAGCCAAGGGACAGGGGATGGGGAGACCCAGTACTTC
TRBJ1-5,many,TRBV7-8,NA,CASSLGQNNQPQHF,TGTGCCAGCAGCTTAGGACAGAACAATCAGCCCCAGCATTTT
TRBJ1-1,NA,TRBV7-2,NA,CASSLRARNTEAFF,TGTGCCAGCAGCCTAAGGGCCAGGAACACTGAAGCTTTCTTT
TRBJ1-5,NA,TRBV28,NA,CASSSYQGLGRPQHF,TGTGCCAGCAGTTCGTATCAGGGGTTGGGTCGGCCCCAGCATTTT
TRBJ2-1,NA,TRBV19,TRBD2,CASSMSTSGNNEQFF,TGTGCCAGTAGTATGTCAACTAGCGGTAACAATGAGCAGTTCTTC
TRBJ2-1,many,TRBV6-2/TRBV6-3,TRBD1,CASGTAYNEQFF,TGTGCCAGCGGGACAGCGTACAATGAGCAGTTCTTC
TRBJ1-6,many,TRBV18,NA,CASSPGVSSPLHF,TGTGCCAGCTCACCAGGGGTATCCTCACCCCTCCACTTT
TRBJ2-6,many,TRBV4-1,NA,CASSQEPGANVLTF,TGCGCCAGCAGCCAAGAACCTGGGGCCAACGTCCTGACTTTC
TRBJ1-2,NA,TRBV19,NA,CASNAGVWYGYTF,TGTGCCAGCAACGCAGGGGTCTGGTATGGCTACACCTTC
TRBJ1-1,many,TRBV7-6,NA,CASSNRDYEAFF,TGTGCCAGCAGCAACAGGGACTATGAAGCTTTCTTT
TRBJ2-7,many,TRBV24-1,NA,CATSDWGGYEQYF,TGTGCCACCAGTGACTGGGGAGGCTACGAGCAGTACTTC
TRBJ2-7,many,TRBV27,NA,CASSIAGSSYEQYF,TGTGCCAGCAGTATCGCAGGGAGCTCCTACGAGCAGTACTTC
TRBJ2-1,many,TRBV2,TRBD2,CASSNSGRANEQFF,TGTGCCAGCAGTAATAGCGGGAGAGCGAATGAGCAGTTCTTC
TRBJ1-4,NA,TRBV23-1,NA,CAAALEQLFF,TGCGCCGCCGCCCTGGAACAACTGTTTTTT
TRBJ2-5,many,TRBV7-2,NA,CASSLNPTTQYF,TGTGCCAGCAGCCTAAATCCGACGACCCAGTACTTC
TRBJ1-1,NA,TRBV6-2/TRBV6-3,TRBD1,CASRPSSGQMNTEAFF,TGTGCCAGCAGACCTTCGTCGGGACAGATGAACACTGAAGCTTTCTTT
TRBJ1-1,NA,TRBV10-1,TRBD1,CASSEARGTGERAFF,TGCGCCAGCAGTGAAGCCCGAGGGACAGGGGAACGAGCTTTCTTT
TRBJ2-1,many,TRBV20-1,NA,CSATGHSLSRAVYNEQFF,TGCAGTGCTACCGGACATTCCCTTAGCCGCGCAGTCTACAATGAGCAGTTCTTC
TRBJ2-1,many,TRBV11-3,NA,CASSLEQGPYNEQFF,TGTGCCAGCAGCTTAGAACAGGGCCCCTACAATGAGCAGTTCTTC
TRBJ1-2,NA,TRBV28,NA,CASSSRAPRRGYTF,TGTGCCAGCAGTTCTCGAGCCCCGCGCCGCGGCTACACCTTC
TRBJ2-5,few,TRBV28,TRBD2,CASSLVVSGSPETQYF,TGTGCCAGCAGTTTGGTGGTTAGCGGGAGTCCAGAGACCCAGTACTTC
TRBJ2-1,medium-sized,TRBV7-2,NA,CASSFAVDSKEQFF,TGTGCCAGCAGCTTCGCGGTGGACAGTAAGGAGCAGTTCTTC
TRBJ2-4,many,TRBV2,NA,CASSGRDIQYF,TGTGCCAGCAGTGGCAGGGACATTCAGTACTTC
TRBJ2-3,few,TRBV19,NA,CASSIGLTPTDTQYF,TGTGCCAGTAGTATTGGGCTGACACCCACAGATACGCAGTATTTT
TRBJ1-1,few,TRBV20-1,NA,CSARVPGANPEAFF,TGCAGTGCTAGAGTCCCGGGGGCGAACCCTGAAGCTTTCTTT
TRBJ1-5,few,TRBV7-9,NA,CASSSQPIQPQHF,TGTGCCAGCAGCTCACAGCCAATCCAGCCCCAGCATTTT
TRBJ2-3,many,TRBV4-2,TRBD2,CASSHDEREAADTQYF,TGTGCCAGCAGCCACGATGAGCGGGAGGCGGCAGATACGCAGTATTTT